Following are 10 T cell receptor beta chains from one sample sequenced in a study of shared clonotypes between healthy human individuals. This table comes from immunoSEQ multiplex PCR, and its TCRdb copy is limited to in-frame clones, with some not included. The sample records over a million clones, approximately 98.5% being singletons. The sequencing input was naive CD4+ T cells sorted from blood. Sample subset: CD45RA+ positively selected. The receptors were sampled from a man under 40 in good health.

V usage is TRBV28 and J usage is TRBJ1-2; D gene ambiguous. Germline V gene sequence: CDR1 MDHEN, CDR2 SYDVKM. CDR3 length: 12 residues. The V and J ends lost 3 bases and 6 bases respectively, with 8 bases between them. CDR3 sequence: CASSFQQNGYTF. Here the CDR3 DNA reads TGTGCCAGCAGTTTTCAACAGAATGGCTACACCTTC.

The chain uses TRBV5-4 and TRBJ2-3; 8 bases match TRBD1. From germline, CDR1 is SGHNT and CDR2 YYREEE (reference sequence). The CDR3 has 15 residues. V lost 6 bases and J lost 1; bases outside the gene matches: 7. The CDR3 loop is CASNYLGQGTDTQYF. Written as DNA, the CDR3 is TGTGCCAGCAATTATCTGGGACAGGGCACAGATACGCAGTATTTT.

This chain joins TRBV6-5 and TRBJ2-3; TRBD1 aligns across 9 bases. Unmatched junction bases numbered 4, after V lost 2 bases and J lost 4 bases. The CDR3 runs 15 residues. Germline V gives CDR1 MNHEY, CDR2 SVGAGI. The chain's CDR3 is CASSYGGQGADTQYF. CDR3 bases: TGTGCCAGCAGTTACGGGGGACAGGGAGCAGATACGCAGTATTTT.

The chain joins TRBV5-6 to TRBJ1-2, with a tentative D call TRBD1 (6 bases). Trimming pared 4 bases from V and 3 bases from J, leaving 22 bases between. Germline V CDR1 and CDR2: SGHDT, YYEEEE. CDR3 length: 17 residues. The DNA of the CDR3 is TGTGCCAGCAGCCCCAGCTTCCCCGGGCCAGGGGACTATGGCTACACCTTC. As protein: CASSPSFPGPGDYGYTF.

The table lists this clone with a count of one. V and J are TRBV27 and TRBJ2-2; the D is unclear. The length of the CDR3 is 15 residues. The V gene's germline CDR1 is MNHEY and CDR2 SMNVEV (reference sequence). The V end lost 3 bases, the J end lost 4 bases, and 12 bases lay between the germline ends. The CDR3 sequence: CASSFRPGSTGELFF. The CDR3 region has the DNA TGTGCCAGCAGTTTTAGGCCGGGTAGCACCGGGGAGCTGTTTTTT.

The chain links TRBV7-9 to TRBJ2-7, with TRBD1 identical over 9 bases. Looked up from germline, CDR1 is SEHNR and CDR2 is FQNEAQ (reference sequence). CDR3 length: 15 amino acids. V shed 6 bases and J 7 bases; nucleotides not matched to a gene: 13. CDR3 in amino acids: CASSNLLQGAGEQYF. For the CDR3, the DNA is TGTGCCAGCAGTAACTTATTACAGGGGGCGGGAGAGCAGTACTTC.

The chain employs TRBV5-1 and TRBJ2-2, with 7 bases aligning to TRBD1. This CDR3 has 16 amino acids. With V trimmed by 4 bases and J by 1 base, 7 bases remained unmatched. Germline CDR1 reads SGHRS; CDR2 reads YFSETQ. Written as DNA, the CDR3 is TGCGCCAGCAGCGGGGGACAGCCACTGAACACCGGGGAGCTGTTTTTT. Residues: CASSGGQPLNTGELFF.

The chain combines TRBV10-3 with TRBJ1-4, with D unclear. V lost 3 bases to trimming and J lost 6 bases, with 5 bases between them. CDR1 ENHRY and CDR2 SYGVKD come from the germline V gene. The CDR3 is 12 residues long. CDR3 sequence: CAISDRDEKLFF. CDR3 nucleotides: TGTGCCATCAGTGACCGTGATGAAAAACTGTTTTTT.

The chain combines TRBV4-2 with TRBJ2-5; tentatively, D is TRBD2 (5 bases). Germline V gene lookup returns CDR1 LGHNA and CDR2 YNFKEQ. CDR3 length: 16 residues. With 4 bases removed from V and 4 bases from J, the gap between germline ends came to 19 bases. Written as DNA, the CDR3 is TGTGCCAGCAGCCCGCCCATCGGGGTCGACGGAGAGACCCAGTACTTC. Translating it yields CASSPPIGVDGETQYF.

The rearrangement links TRBV19 to TRBJ2-2; D gene ambiguous. Germline V gene lookup returns CDR1 LNHDA and CDR2 SQIVND (reference sequence). V was cut by 4 bases and J by 1 base, with 4 bases left in between. The CDR3 is 13 amino acids. The chain's CDR3 is CASSTGNTGELFF. DNA of the CDR3: TGTGCCAGTAGTACAGGGAACACCGGGGAGCTGTTTTTT. Full variable domain (rest looked up from reference TRBV19 and TRBJ2-2): DGGITQSPKYLFRKEGQNVTLSCEQNLNHDAMYWYRQDPGQGLRLIYYSQIVNDFQKGDIAEGYSVSREKKESFPLTVTSAQKNPTAFYLCASSTGNTGELFFGEGSRLTVL.